The 20 T cell receptor beta chains given below trace back to one sample, sequenced in a study of OX40 agonist ivuxolimab in advanced cancers. TCRdb keeps only in-frame clones here, not all; method: immunoSEQ multiplex PCR. Here the sample spans some 73,000 clones, 80% to 90% being singletons. Sequenced material: CD4+ or CD8+ T cells sorted from blood, taken in a trial of the OX40 agonist ivuxolimab. Receptors were obtained from an adult with an advanced solid tumor such as melanoma, head and neck, liver or kidney cancer.

The V and J genes are TRBV28 and TRBJ1-3; D call uncertain. Between the trimmed V and J ends, which lost 6 bases and 5 bases, there was a span of 14 bases. Germline V gene sequence: CDR1 MDHEN, CDR2 SYDVKM. The CDR3 is 14 residues long. In DNA, the CDR3 is TGTGCCAGCAGCATTGGGTGGGATCGAAACACCATATATTTT. Amino acids: CASSIGWDRNTIYF.

The genes are TRBV15 and TRBJ1-1; perhaps TRBD1 as D (5 bases). Looked up from germline, CDR1 is LNHNV and CDR2 is YYDKDF (reference sequence). V was trimmed by 3 bases and J by 5 bases, leaving 16 bases between them. The CDR3 consists of 15 residues. CDR3 DNA sequence: TGTGCCACCAGCAGCAGCCTGCTCGGGGGTACTGAAGCTTTCTTT. Residues: CATSSSLLGGTEAFF.

The chain uses TRBV2 and TRBJ1-6; 10 nucleotides agree with TRBD1. Germline V gives CDR1 SNHLY, CDR2 FYNNEI. The CDR3 length is 14 residues. V gave up 7 bases and J gave up 9 bases; unmatched junction bases: 6. The CDR3 reads CASNPRDRGSPLHF. The CDR3, as DNA: TGTGCCAGCAACCCCCGGGACAGGGGTTCACCCCTCCACTTT.

V is TRBV4-3 and J is TRBJ1-4; no firm D call. The germline gives CDR1 LGHNA, CDR2 YSLEER. V was pared by 1 base and J by 4 bases, with 10 bases between. This CDR3 contains 15 residues. CDR3 DNA sequence: TGCGCCAGCAGCCAAGTAGGAGGTTTTAATGAAAAACTGTTTTTT. The encoded protein is CASSQVGGFNEKLFF.

The chain couples TRBV27 to TRBJ1-1; 9 bases align to TRBD1. CDR3 length: 15 residues. V shed 4 bases, J shed 5 bases, and the junction held 8 bases outside the gene matches. The germline V gene encodes CDR1 MNHEY and CDR2 SMNVEV (reference sequence). The CDR3 nucleotides are TGTGCCAGCAGTTCGCGGGACAGGGCGAGGACTGAAGCTTTCTTT. It encodes CASSSRDRARTEAFF.

The CDR3 sequence is CAWSTGRSYGYTF. CDR3 sequence (DNA): TGTGCCTGGAGTACCGGTAGGAGCTATGGCTACACCTTC. This chain joins TRBV30 and TRBJ1-2; D ambiguous. V shed 2 bases and J shed 4 bases, with 11 bases lying between them. Per germline, CDR1 GTSNPN and CDR2 SVGIG (reference sequence). The CDR3 has 13 residues.

The V call is TRBV7-6, the J call TRBJ2-3, with 7 nucleotides matching TRBD2. The germline V gene encodes CDR1 SGHVS and CDR2 FNYEAQ. The CDR3 loop spans 19 amino acids. J was trimmed by 0 bases and V by 3 bases; bases with no gene match: 15. CDR3 sequence: CASSFPPLADPGSTDTQYF. The CDR3 DNA reads as TGTGCCAGCAGCTTCCCCCCTCTAGCGGACCCAGGGAGCACAGATACGCAGTATTTT.

V usage is TRBV27 and J usage is TRBJ2-3; 12 bases agree with TRBD1. Trimming removed 6 bases from V and 6 bases from J; junction bases left unmatched: 7. Germline CDR1 MNHEY, CDR2 SMNVEV (reference sequence). The CDR3 is made up of 15 amino acids. The CDR3 DNA reads TGTGCCAGCAGAGGAGCCGGGACAGGGGGCGATACGCAGTATTTT. It translates to CASRGAGTGGDTQYF.

V usage is TRBV9 and J usage is TRBJ2-3; TRBD2 might be the D (7 bases). Germline CDR1 and CDR2: SGDLS and YYNGEE. Trimming took 4 bases from V and 2 from J, leaving 20 bases between them. This CDR3 contains 17 residues. This chain's CDR3 is CASSPSDGGPDTDTQYF. In nucleotides, the CDR3 is TGTGCCAGCAGCCCCAGCGACGGGGGGCCGGACACAGATACGCAGTATTTT.

The V and J genes are TRBV11-2 and TRBJ1-2, with D unclear. CDR1 is SGHAT, CDR2 FQNNGV, per germline. The germline V and J ends were trimmed by 2 bases and 4 bases, with 17 bases remaining between them. This CDR3 contains 16 residues. Here the CDR3 reads CASSLTTSRSLYGYTF. The CDR3 DNA is TGTGCCAGCAGCTTAACTACCTCCCGGTCTCTCTATGGCTACACCTTC.

The chain employs TRBV15 and TRBJ2-1, with 11 bases identical to TRBD2. V was clipped by 5 bases and J by 8 bases; unmatched bases: 8. The CDR3 length is 15 residues. Germline V gene sequence: CDR1 LNHNV, CDR2 YYDKDF (reference sequence). As DNA, the CDR3 is TGTGCCACCAGCGGAGGACTAGCGGGTAGAGATGAGCAGTTCTTC. This gives the protein CATSGGLAGRDEQFF.

The chain links TRBV5-1 to TRBJ2-1, with 8 nucleotides matching TRBD2. Germline V gives CDR1 SGHRS, CDR2 YFSETQ. Trimming at V came to 3 bases and at J to 2 bases, leaving 10 bases not matched to a gene. This CDR3 has 17 residues. The CDR3 coding sequence is TGCGCCAGCAGCTCCCCTAGCGGGCCCCCAACCTACAATGAGCAGTTCTTC. Protein sequence: CASSSPSGPPTYNEQFF.

This clone turned up a few times. This chain links TRBV5-8 with TRBJ1-5; D gene ambiguous. Trimming took 0 bases from V and 0 from J, leaving 7 bases between them. The CDR3 sequence is 15 residues long. Germline-derived CDR1 and CDR2 are SGHTS and YDEGEE. CDR3 protein: CASSLERHSNQPQHF. CDR3 DNA sequence: TGTGCCAGCAGCTTGGAGAGACATAGCAATCAGCCCCAGCATTTT.

V usage is TRBV28 and J usage is TRBJ2-1, with TRBD2 matching 9 bases. V trimming: 6 bases; J trimming: 2 bases; junction bases outside the gene matches: 5. There are 15 residues in the CDR3. Germline loops: CDR1 MDHEN, CDR2 SYDVKM. DNA for the CDR3: TGTGCCAGCAGCAAGCTAGCGGGGCCCTACAATGAGCAGTTCTTC. Translated, it gives CASSKLAGPYNEQFF.

V gene TRBV9 combines with J gene TRBJ2-1, with 9 bases aligning to TRBD2. V lost 6 bases, J lost 5 bases, and 9 bases stayed unmatched. Germline CDR1 and CDR2: SGDLS and YYNGEE. The CDR3 length is 15 residues. CDR3 bases: TGTGCCAGCACCCAAGCGGGAGGTTTGGACAATGAGCAGTTCTTC. It yields the protein CASTQAGGLDNEQFF.

The chain employs TRBV6-5 and TRBJ1-4; TRBD1 is a possible D gene (6 bases). There are 15 residues in the CDR3. Deletions cut 2 bases from V and 1 base from J, with 8 bases between. Germline loops: CDR1 MNHEY, CDR2 SVGAGI. CDR3 DNA sequence: TGTGCCAGCAGTTACAGGGGGAGAACTAATGAAAAACTGTTTTTT. Encoded protein: CASSYRGRTNEKLFF.

The V and J genes are TRBV7-3 and TRBJ2-7; TRBD1 aligns across 8 bases. Trimming removed 4 bases from V and 6 bases from J; junction bases left unmatched: 8. Germline CDR1 and CDR2: SGHTA and FQGTGA. CDR3 length equals 14 residues. CDR3 in amino acids: CASSSDRATGEQYF. The CDR3 nucleotides are TGTGCCAGCAGCTCGGACAGGGCAACGGGCGAGCAGTACTTC.

The genes are TRBV5-6 and TRBJ2-2; no clear D. Germline CDR1 reads SGHDT; CDR2 reads YYEEEE. V was clipped by 2 bases and J by 9 bases, with 8 bases between them. This CDR3 comprises 12 residues. The CDR3 reads CASSLPGWELFF. The CDR3, as DNA: TGTGCCAGCAGCTTACCGGGTTGGGAGCTGTTTTTT.

The chain combines TRBV14 with TRBJ2-5, with a possible D match to TRBD2 (6 bases). Germline loops: CDR1 SGHDN, CDR2 FVKESK. CDR3 length: 17 amino acids. Between the trimmed V and J ends, which lost 4 bases and 1 base, there was a span of 19 bases. This CDR3 is CASSPTRGVSGQETQYF. DNA for the CDR3: TGTGCCAGCAGCCCTACCCGCGGGGTCTCAGGCCAAGAGACCCAGTACTTC.

The rearrangement links TRBV5-1 to TRBJ1-5; D call uncertain. V was trimmed by 0 bases and J by 6 bases, leaving 10 bases between them. The CDR3 spans 14 residues. The germline gives CDR1 SGHRS, CDR2 YFSETQ. The CDR3 bases are TGCGCCAGCAGCTTGGCCGCGGGAATTCAGCCCCAGCATTTT. It codes for CASSLAAGIQPQHF.